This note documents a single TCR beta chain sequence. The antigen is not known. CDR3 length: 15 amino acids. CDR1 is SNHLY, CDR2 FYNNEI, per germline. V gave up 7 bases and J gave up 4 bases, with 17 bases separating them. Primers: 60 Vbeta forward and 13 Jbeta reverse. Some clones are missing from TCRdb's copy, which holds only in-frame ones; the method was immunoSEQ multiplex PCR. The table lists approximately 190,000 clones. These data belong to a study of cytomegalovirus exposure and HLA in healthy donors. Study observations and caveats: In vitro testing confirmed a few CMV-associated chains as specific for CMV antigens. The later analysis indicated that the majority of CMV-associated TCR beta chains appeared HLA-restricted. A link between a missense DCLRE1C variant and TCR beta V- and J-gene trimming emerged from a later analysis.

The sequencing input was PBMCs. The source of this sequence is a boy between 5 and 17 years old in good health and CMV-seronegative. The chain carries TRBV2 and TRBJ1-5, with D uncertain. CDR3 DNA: TGTGCCAGCAAGTTCCGGGAAGGAGCAAATCAGCCCCAGCATTTT. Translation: CASKFREGANQPQHF.